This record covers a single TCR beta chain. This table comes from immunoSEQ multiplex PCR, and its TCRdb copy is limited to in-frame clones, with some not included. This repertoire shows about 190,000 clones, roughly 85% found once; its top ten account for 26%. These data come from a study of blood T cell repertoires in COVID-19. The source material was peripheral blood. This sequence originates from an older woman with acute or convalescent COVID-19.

CDR3 in DNA: TGTGCCAGCAGCCAAGCTGTGACAAAGAACTATGGCTACACCTTC. Protein: CASSQAVTKNYGYTF. The genes are TRBV3-1 (or the pseudogene TRBV3-2) and TRBJ1-2; D not certain. Trimming left V 1 base short and J 2 bases short, with 11 bases between. The length of the CDR3 is 15 residues. Germline-derived CDR1 and CDR2 are LGHDT and YNNKEL (reference sequence).